This T cell receptor (beta chain) derives from a study of blood T cell repertoires in COVID-19. About the study: COVID-19 samples from acute and convalescent phases originated in the United States, Italy and Spain. In each case, the material was cDNA or gDNA derived from T cells, B-cell-depleted T cells, or PBMCs.

Authors' methods: Reference gene primer amplification yielded estimated nucleated cell counts. Method: immunoSEQ multiplex PCR; TCRdb's copy keeps in-frame clones and lacks some. V and J calls and clone size are copied from that table; D and trimming were computed from the DNA. Among under 250,000 clones listed, about four fifths were seen once. Sample: peripheral blood. This TCR derives from a middle-aged woman who had recovered from COVID-19.

The DNA for the CDR3 is TGTGCCAGCAGCCTCCCAGGGGTTACTTCTGGAAACACCATATATTTT. Amino acids: CASSLPGVTSGNTIYF. J is TRBJ1-3 and V is TRBV28; D is possibly TRBD1 (6 bases). The CDR3 runs to 16 residues. The ends were cut back, 6 bases at V and 1 base at J, with 16 bases in the middle. Looked up from germline, CDR1 is MDHEN and CDR2 is SYDVKM.